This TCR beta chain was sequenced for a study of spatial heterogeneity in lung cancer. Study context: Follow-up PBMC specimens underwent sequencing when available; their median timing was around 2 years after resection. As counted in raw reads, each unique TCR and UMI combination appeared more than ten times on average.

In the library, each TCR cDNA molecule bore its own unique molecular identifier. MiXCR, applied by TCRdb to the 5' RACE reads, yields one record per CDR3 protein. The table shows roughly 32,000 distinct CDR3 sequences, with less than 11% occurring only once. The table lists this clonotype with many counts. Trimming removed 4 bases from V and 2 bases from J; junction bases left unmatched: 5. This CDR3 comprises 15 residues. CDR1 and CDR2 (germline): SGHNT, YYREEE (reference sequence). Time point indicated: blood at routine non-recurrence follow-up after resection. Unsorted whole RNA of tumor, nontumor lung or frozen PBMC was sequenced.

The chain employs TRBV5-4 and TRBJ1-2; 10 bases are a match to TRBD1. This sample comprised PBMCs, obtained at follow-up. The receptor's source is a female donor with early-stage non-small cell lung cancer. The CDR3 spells CASSVRDRGNYGYTF. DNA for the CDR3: TGTGCCAGCAGCGTTAGGGACAGGGGAAACTATGGCTACACCTTC.